This T cell receptor (beta chain) was identified during a study of blood T cell repertoires in COVID-19. Authors' data handling: The assay estimated nucleated cells by amplifying reference gene primers. The data were produced by immunoSEQ multiplex PCR, yet TCRdb's version contains in-frame clones alone and is incomplete. The V and J calls and the clone size are those of that table, but D and trimming were determined from the DNA. Of over 110,000 clones in the sample, roughly 88% are singletons; the top ten hold 1.5% to 2%. From germline, CDR1 is LGHDT and CDR2 YNNKEL (reference sequence). This CDR3 has 14 residues. Trimming removed 4 bases from V and 5 bases from J; junction bases left unmatched: 7.

The chain links TRBV3-1 (or the pseudogene TRBV3-2) to TRBJ1-1, with 7 bases lining up with TRBD1. Sequencing input: peripheral blood. The sequence was collected from a man aged 65 to 85 with acute or convalescent COVID-19. CDR3 bases: TGTGCCAGCAGCCTACGGGGACAGTCTACTGAAGCTTTCTTT. This sequence encodes CASSLRGQSTEAFF.